This T cell receptor beta chain derives from a study of T cell responses to AZD1222 COVID-19 vaccine. Overall study results and limits: Donors skewed white British and female; clonal diversity was possibly underestimated. Unmutated variant regions reportedly attract nearly half of all spike-specific TCRs. Dominant at 160-218 and 743-854, vaccine-associated CD4 TCRs also spanned spike.

Sequenced by immunoSEQ multiplex PCR; TCRdb stores in-frame clones only, minus some. The sample lists 95,000 to 150,000 clones; over 75% were seen once. In the case of this clone: The antigen remains undetermined.

Germline values: CDR1 KGHSH, CDR2 LQKENI. With 4 bases clipped from V and 2 bases from J, the junction kept 7 bases outside the gene matches. The CDR3 runs 15 residues. Sequenced material: peripheral blood, taken on day 0 of AZD1222 vaccination. The origin of this receptor is an adult in good health. The genes are TRBV18 and TRBJ2-7; 8 bases are a match to TRBD1. The CDR3 coding sequence is TGTGCCAGCTCACGACCGGGACAGGCACCCTACGAGCAGTACTTC. It yields the protein CASSRPGQAPYEQYF.